This passage covers 10 T cell receptor beta chains from one sample sequenced in a study of T cells in Graves' hyperthyroidism and ophthalmopathy. TCR beta CDR3 region amplification was performed from RNA transcripts. Initially, a first-round RT-PCR of the TCR CDR3 employed the HTBI primer set. In TCRdb, the multiplex PCR reads were re-called with MiXCR into one record per CDR3 protein. This table has 490,000 or so distinct CDR3 sequences, 20% to 25% appearing once. Sequencing was done on a sample of blood. These receptors came from a woman between 65 and 79 years old with Graves' ophthalmopathy.

This clonotype was picked up many times. The CDR3 nucleotides are TGTGCCAGCAGTCGGCAGGGGGTTCCCTACGAGCAGTACTTC. This gives the protein CASSRQGVPYEQYF. This sequence joins TRBV28 and TRBJ2-7; TRBD1 matches 7 bases. The CDR3 has 14 amino acids. Trimming cost V 5 bases and J 2 bases; bases outside gene matches: 6. Germline assignment: CDR1 MDHEN and CDR2 SYDVKM.

The V and J genes are TRBV7-2 and TRBJ2-7; 8 nucleotides agree with TRBD2. CDR1 is SGHTA and CDR2 is FQGNSA in the germline V gene. The CDR3 has 14 amino acids. After removal of 2 bases from V and 2 bases from J, the junction contained 2 bases not matched to a gene. The CDR3 DNA reads TGTGCCAGCAGCTTACTAGCGGGTACCTACGAGCAGTACTTC. It yields the protein CASSLLAGTYEQYF.

This clonotype was recorded a few times. The rearrangement links TRBV25-1 to TRBJ1-1; D uncertain. The germline V gene encodes CDR1 MGHDK and CDR2 SYGVNS. The CDR3 runs 14 residues. Trimming removed 3 bases at V and 4 bases at J, with 12 bases between. The CDR3 loop is CASSDKGAGTEAFF. CDR3 DNA sequence: TGTGCCAGCAGTGATAAAGGAGCGGGCACTGAAGCTTTCTTT.

This chain links TRBV7-9 with TRBJ2-3; TRBD1 agrees at 8 bases. Unmatched junction bases numbered 6, after V lost 7 bases and J lost 3 bases. The CDR3 contains 14 residues. Per the germline V gene, CDR1 is SEHNR and CDR2 is FQNEAQ (reference sequence). The CDR3 nucleotides read TGTGCCAGCACCCCGGGACAGGCGACAGATACGCAGTATTTT. Protein: CASTPGQATDTQYF.

The chain has TRBV7-9 and TRBJ1-2; 9 bases line up with TRBD1. With V trimmed by 4 bases and J by 7 bases, 13 bases remained unmatched. From germline, CDR1 is SEHNR and CDR2 FQNEAQ (reference sequence). CDR3 length: 16 residues. CDR3 DNA: TGTGCCAGCAGCTCATATCCGGGACAGGGTTCTTTTGGCTACACCTTC. Its translation is CASSSYPGQGSFGYTF.

A note on this clonotype: Likely a read error: the CDR3 ends without its conserved phenylalanine or tryptophan. The chain combines TRBV6-1 with TRBJ1-5, with D perhaps matching TRBD1 (6 bases). Trimming took 6 bases from V and 2 from J, leaving 14 bases between them. This CDR3 spans 15 amino acids. Germline V gene lookup returns CDR1 MNHNS and CDR2 SASEGT. CDR3 sequence: CASSQGPGGNQPQHS. The CDR3 nucleotides are TGTGCCAGCAGCCAAGGCCCAGGGGGCAATCAGCCCCAGCATTCT.

There are many counts of this clonotype. The chain joins TRBV28 to TRBJ2-7; no definite D call. CDR3 size: 13 residues. CDR1 is MDHEN and CDR2 is SYDVKM in the germline V gene. Trimming left V 6 bases short and J 3 bases short, with 12 bases between. CDR3 bases: TGTGCCAGCAGCCCTGGCAGAAACTACGAGCAGTACTTC. Translation: CASSPGRNYEQYF.

The chain carries TRBV5-1 and TRBJ1-2; D is undetermined. V gave up 0 bases and J gave up 8 bases, with 17 bases separating them. Germline CDR1 is SGHRS and CDR2 is YFSETQ. The CDR3 is made up of 15 amino acids. As DNA, the CDR3 is TGCGCCAGCAGCTTGGAGTCTCAGGCAATGAGCGGCTACACCTTC. Its protein product is CASSLESQAMSGYTF.

This rearrangement joins TRBV6-1 to TRBJ2-7; 7 bases are shared with TRBD2. The CDR3 is made up of 15 amino acids. The germline V gene has CDR1 MNHNS and CDR2 SASEGT. V gave up 8 bases and J gave up 0 bases; unmatched junction bases: 10. CDR3 DNA sequence: TGTGCCAGCCTTGACGGGGGGTCGAGCTCCTACGAGCAGTACTTC. This encodes CASLDGGSSSYEQYF.

This clonotype was found a few times. The chain uses TRBV10-3 and TRBJ2-3; TRBD1 matches 9 bases. The germline gives CDR1 ENHRY, CDR2 SYGVKD. The CDR3 consists of 14 residues. The trim removed 6 bases at V and 1 base at J, leaving 2 bases unmatched. CDR3 bases: TGTGCCATCAGGACAGGGGGAGGCACAGATACGCAGTATTTT. This encodes CAIRTGGGTDTQYF.